The 20 T cell receptor beta chains below were found in one sample sequenced in a study of radiotherapy plus CTLA-4 blockade in lung cancer. Produced via immunoSEQ multiplex PCR; TCRdb's table is partial and in-frame only. This table holds 70,000 to 90,000 clones, more than 60% found once. This material consisted of peripheral blood, taken from a patient treated with radiotherapy plus ipilimumab. The receptors originated from a human donor with non-small cell lung cancer whose response to radiotherapy plus ipilimumab could not be evaluated. Some clones in this sample may be carry-over from other donors' samples.

V is TRBV4-3 and J is TRBJ1-1; tentatively, D is TRBD1 (5 bases). Trimming pared 1 base from V and 2 bases from J, leaving 11 bases between. CDR1 LGHNA and CDR2 YSLEER come from the germline V gene. CDR3 size: 15 residues. The CDR3 is CASSQAGDGNTEAFF. CDR3 sequence (DNA): TGCGCCAGCAGCCAAGCGGGGGACGGTAACACTGAAGCTTTCTTT.

The chain joins TRBV10-3 to TRBJ2-3; D unclear. Deletions cut 2 bases from V and 0 bases from J, with 9 bases between. Germline V lookup: CDR1 ENHRY, CDR2 SYGVKD. The CDR3 consists of 15 residues. CDR3: CAISEATTSTDTQYF. The CDR3 DNA is TGTGCCATCAGTGAGGCGACAACTAGCACAGATACGCAGTATTTT.

The chain employs TRBV4-2 and TRBJ2-1, with a weak D call TRBD2 (5 bases). Germline CDR1 LGHNA, CDR2 YNFKEQ. V shed 0 bases and J shed 6 bases, with 12 bases lying between them. CDR3 length: 15 residues. The CDR3 nucleotides are TGTGCCAGCAGCCAAGAGTTCACTAGTGGCAATGAGCAGTTCTTC. The encoded protein is CASSQEFTSGNEQFF.

The table lists this clone with a few counts. The chain uses TRBV29-1 and TRBJ2-7; 8 positions agree with TRBD2. Germline assignment: CDR1 SQVTM and CDR2 ANQGSEA. The V gene end was trimmed by 2 bases and the J gene end by 0 bases; junction bases not matched to a gene: 0. This CDR3 is built from 13 residues. The CDR3 nucleotides are TGCAGCGTTGAACTAGCGGGCTCCTACGAGCAGTACTTC. As protein: CSVELAGSYEQYF.

The chain joins TRBV6-5 to TRBJ2-7; 9 bases match TRBD1. The CDR3 spans 14 residues. Germline trimming cut 6 bases from V and 3 bases from J; bases unmatched to any gene: 6. Germline V gives CDR1 MNHEY, CDR2 SVGAGI. The DNA of the CDR3 is TGTGCCAGCAGAAAACCGGGACAGGGCTACGAGCAGTACTTC. As protein: CASRKPGQGYEQYF.

J is TRBJ1-5 and V is TRBV19; 7 nucleotides align to TRBD1. The germline V gene encodes CDR1 LNHDA and CDR2 SQIVND (reference sequence). The CDR3 runs 14 residues. V was pared by 9 bases and J by 0 bases, with 5 bases of the junction left unmatched. CDR3 sequence (DNA): TGTGCCAGCCGACAGGGTTATAGCAATCAGCCCCAGCATTTT. The encoded protein is CASRQGYSNQPQHF.

The genes are TRBV19 and TRBJ1-5; no reliable D call. Germline CDR1 is LNHDA and CDR2 is SQIVND (reference sequence). V was shortened by 2 bases and J by 0 bases, with 8 bases between the two germline ends. The CDR3 has 15 residues. CDR3 DNA sequence: TGTGCCAGTAGTATACTTGTATATAGCAATCAGCCCCAGCATTTT. Translated: CASSILVYSNQPQHF. Together with reference TRBV19 and TRBJ1-5, the CDR3 gives the full variable domain: DGGITQSPKYLFRKEGQNVTLSCEQNLNHDAMYWYRQDPGQGLRLIYYSQIVNDFQKGDIAEGYSVSREKKESFPLTVTSAQKNPTAFYLCASSILVYSNQPQHFGDGTRLSIL.

The chain employs TRBV6-1 and TRBJ2-5; no reliable D call. This CDR3 spans 13 amino acids. The germline V and J ends were trimmed by 5 bases and 5 bases, with 12 bases remaining between them. Germline V lookup: CDR1 MNHNS, CDR2 SASEGT. The chain's CDR3 is CASSRFPAETQYF. The CDR3 DNA is TGTGCCAGCAGTCGGTTCCCTGCTGAGACCCAGTACTTC.

The J gene is TRBJ2-2, the V gene TRBV9, with TRBD2 matching 9 bases. V lost 4 bases, J lost 8 bases, and 12 bases stayed unmatched. This CDR3 is built from 16 residues. Germline assignment: CDR1 SGDLS and CDR2 YYNGEE. The CDR3 DNA reads as TGTGCCAGCAGCCCGAGGGGCGGGGGGGCTTTGGGGGAGCTGTTTTTT. This sequence encodes CASSPRGGGALGELFF.

In its sample, this clone was seen a few times. The chain recombines TRBV21-1 with TRBJ1-3. TRBV21-1 is described as a pseudogene. The length of the CDR3 is 17 residues. The CDR3 nucleotides read TGTGCCACTGTTTCCCCCGGGGGGCCGAGGTCTGGAAACACCATATATTTT. Protein product: CATVSPGGPRSGNTIYF.

This sequence joins TRBV9 and TRBJ2-2; TRBD2 is a possible D gene (5 bases). Trimming took off 0 bases at V and 3 bases at J, with 9 bases between the two ends. The CDR3 runs to 15 residues. Germline values: CDR1 SGDLS, CDR2 YYNGEE. The CDR3 nucleotides read TGTGCCAGCAGCGTAGACTGGGGAGACACCGGGGAGCTGTTTTTT. Protein sequence: CASSVDWGDTGELFF.

The rearrangement links TRBV29-1 to TRBJ2-7, with 11 bases aligning to TRBD1. Germline CDR1 and CDR2: SQVTM and ANQGSEA. The CDR3 covers 16 residues. V lost 6 bases to trimming and J lost 2 bases; unmatched junction nucleotides: 12. As DNA, the CDR3 is TGCAGCGTCTTACCGGGACAGGGGGGGTTGCCCTACGAGCAGTACTTC. It specifies CSVLPGQGGLPYEQYF.

This clone was found a few times. This chain joins TRBV5-4 and TRBJ2-1, with TRBD1 identical over 9 bases. The V gene end was trimmed by 1 base and the J gene end by 4 bases; junction bases not matched to a gene: 3. Germline CDR1 is SGHNT and CDR2 is YYREEE (reference sequence). CDR3 length equals 15 residues. The CDR3 reads CASSLRQGEYNEQFF. CDR3 DNA sequence: TGTGCCAGCAGCTTGCGACAGGGGGAATACAATGAGCAGTTCTTC. Full variable domain (missing parts from reference TRBV5-4 and TRBJ2-1): ETGVTQSPTHLIKTRGQQVTLRCSSQSGHNTVSWYQQALGQGPQFIFQYYREEENGRGNFPPRFSGLQFPNYSSELNVNALELDDSALYLCASSLRQGEYNEQFFGPGTRLTVL.

V and J are TRBV11-3 and TRBJ2-1; 10 bases map to TRBD2. With 8 bases clipped from V and 4 bases from J, the junction kept 5 bases outside the gene matches. This CDR3 spans 14 amino acids. Germline values: CDR1 SGHNT, CDR2 YENEEA. For the CDR3, the DNA is TGTGCCAGCGGTCTAGCGGGGGCTTACAATGAGCAGTTCTTC. Translating gives CASGLAGAYNEQFF.

This clone has a handful of counts. J is TRBJ2-7 and V is TRBV5-1, with 8 bases fitting TRBD1. With 0 bases clipped from V and 5 bases from J, the junction kept 7 bases outside the gene matches. The germline gives CDR1 SGHRS, CDR2 YFSETQ. The CDR3 runs to 15 residues. For the CDR3, the DNA is TGCGCCAGCAGCTTGGCCGACAGGGGAATTGACGAGCAGTACTTC. This encodes CASSLADRGIDEQYF.

The chain carries TRBV5-6 and TRBJ2-7; TRBD1 matches 10 bases. V trimming: 4 bases; J trimming: 6 bases; junction bases outside the gene matches: 10. Germline V gene lookup returns CDR1 SGHDT and CDR2 YYEEEE. The CDR3 sequence is 15 residues long. The CDR3 region has the DNA TGTGCCAGCAGCCTAGTCGGGACAGGGGCTAGCGAGCAGTACTTC. This translates into CASSLVGTGASEQYF.

The chain combines TRBV7-2 with TRBJ1-6; 7 bases agree with TRBD1. J was trimmed by 0 bases and V by 4 bases; bases with no gene match: 6. CDR1 and CDR2 from the germline V gene are SGHTA and FQGNSA. This CDR3 is built from 17 residues. CDR3 region: CASSWRQGSSYNSPLHF. The DNA of the CDR3 is TGTGCCAGCAGCTGGCGACAGGGCAGCTCCTATAATTCACCCCTCCACTTT.

V and J are TRBV27 and TRBJ1-2; 7 nucleotides match TRBD1. V lost 2 bases, J lost 8 bases, and 5 bases stayed unmatched. This CDR3 region has 13 residues. Germline values: CDR1 MNHEY, CDR2 SMNVEV (reference sequence). CDR3 nucleotides: TGTGCCAGCAGTTTAAACAGGGGCTCGGGCTACACCTTC. Translating gives CASSLNRGSGYTF.

V usage is TRBV29-1 and J usage is TRBJ2-7, with D possibly TRBD1 on 5 matching bases. Between the trimmed V and J ends, which lost 4 bases and 6 bases, there was a span of 10 bases. The CDR3 is made up of 11 amino acids. Germline-derived CDR1 and CDR2 are SQVTM and ANQGSEA. CDR3 in amino acids: CSVGNGAEQYF. DNA for the CDR3: TGCAGCGTTGGGAATGGGGCCGAGCAGTACTTC.

The chain is built from TRBV6-6 and TRBJ1-5, with 7 positions matching TRBD1. Germline-derived CDR1 and CDR2 are MNHNY and SVGAGI (reference sequence). The CDR3 consists of 14 residues. The junction had 7 bases not matched to a gene; V was cut back by 4 bases and J by 7 bases. DNA for the CDR3: TGTGCCAGCAGTTCCCCCAGGGGGTACCAGCCCCAGCATTTT. The encoded protein is CASSSPRGYQPQHF.